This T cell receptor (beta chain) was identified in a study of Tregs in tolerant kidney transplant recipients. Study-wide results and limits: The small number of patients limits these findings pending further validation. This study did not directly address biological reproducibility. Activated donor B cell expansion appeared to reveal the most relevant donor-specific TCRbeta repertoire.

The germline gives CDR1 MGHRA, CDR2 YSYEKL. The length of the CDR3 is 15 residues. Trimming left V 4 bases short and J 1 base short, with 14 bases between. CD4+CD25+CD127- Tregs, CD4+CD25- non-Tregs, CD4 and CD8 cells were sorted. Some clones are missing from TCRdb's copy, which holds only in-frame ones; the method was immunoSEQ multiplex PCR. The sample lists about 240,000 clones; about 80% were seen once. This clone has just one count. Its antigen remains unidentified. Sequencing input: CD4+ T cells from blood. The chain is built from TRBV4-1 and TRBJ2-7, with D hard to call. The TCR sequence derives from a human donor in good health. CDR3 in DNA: TGCGCCAGCAGCCCCCAGCCGGGCCCTTCCTACGAGCAGTACTTC. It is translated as CASSPQPGPSYEQYF.